This T cell receptor (beta chain) was sequenced for a study of spatial heterogeneity in lung cancer. Study results and limitations: Tumor mutation count correlated with how many alpha and beta TCRs expanded intratumorally.

TCRdb reprocessed the 5' RACE reads via MiXCR and lists one record per CDR3 protein. The table includes about 9,800 distinct CDR3 sequences, about 9% detected once. This clonotype came up many times. The antigen is unknown. There are 14 residues in the CDR3. Between the trimmed V and J ends, which lost 2 bases and 5 bases, there was a span of 10 bases. CDR1 SGHDN and CDR2 FVKESK come from the germline V gene. Time point here: sample taken at primary tumor resection. The TCR sequence derives from a female donor with early-stage non-small cell lung cancer. This sample comprised lung tumor tissue, obtained at surgery. This rearrangement joins TRBV14 to TRBJ1-3; no definite D call. The CDR3 is CASSQLDTRNTIYF. The CDR3 region has the DNA TGTGCCAGCAGCCAATTAGACACAAGAAACACCATATATTTT. The whole variable domain, remainder taken from reference TRBV14 and TRBJ1-3, is EAGVTQFPSHSVIEKGQTVTLRCDPISGHDNLYWYRRVMGKEIKFLLHFVKESKQDESGMPNNRFLAERTGGTYSTLKVQPAELEDSGVYFCASSQLDTRNTIYFGEGSWLTVV.